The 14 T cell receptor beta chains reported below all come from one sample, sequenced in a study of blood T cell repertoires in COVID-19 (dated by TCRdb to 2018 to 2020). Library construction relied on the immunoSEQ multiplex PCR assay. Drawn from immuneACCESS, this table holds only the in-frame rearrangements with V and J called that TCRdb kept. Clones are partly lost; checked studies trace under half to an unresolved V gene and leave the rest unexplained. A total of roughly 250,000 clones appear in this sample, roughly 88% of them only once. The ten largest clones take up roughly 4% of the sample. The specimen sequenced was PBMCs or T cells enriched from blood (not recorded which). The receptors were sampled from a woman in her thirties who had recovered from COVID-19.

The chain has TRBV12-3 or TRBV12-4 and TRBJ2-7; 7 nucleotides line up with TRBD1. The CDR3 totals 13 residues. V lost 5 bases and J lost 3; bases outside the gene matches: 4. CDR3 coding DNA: TGTGCCAGCAGTACCCGACAGGGCTACGAGCAGTACTTC. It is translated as CASSTRQGYEQYF.

CDR3 amino acids: CASSYSVAGGQPQHF. CDR3 nucleotides: TGTGCCAGCAGTTACTCTGTCGCGGGTGGTCAGCCCCAGCATTTT. This chain joins TRBV6-2 or TRBV6-3 and TRBJ1-5; D gene ambiguous. Trimming pared 0 bases from V and 6 bases from J, leaving 12 bases between. The V gene's germline CDR1 is MNHEY and CDR2 SVGEGT. The CDR3 is 15 residues long.

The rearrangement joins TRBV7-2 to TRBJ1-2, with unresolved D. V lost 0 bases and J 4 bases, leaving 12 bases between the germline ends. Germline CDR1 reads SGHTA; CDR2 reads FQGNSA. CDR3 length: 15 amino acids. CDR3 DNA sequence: TGTGCCAGCAGCTTAGCCCCCGGCGCAGGCTATGGCTACACCTTC. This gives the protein CASSLAPGAGYGYTF. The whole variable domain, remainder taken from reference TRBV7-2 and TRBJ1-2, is GAGVSQSPSNKVTEKGKDVELRCDPISGHTALYWYRQSLGQGLEFLIYFQGNSAPDKSGLPSDRFSAERTGGSVSTLTIQRTQQEDSAVYLCASSLAPGAGYGYTFGSGTRLTVV.

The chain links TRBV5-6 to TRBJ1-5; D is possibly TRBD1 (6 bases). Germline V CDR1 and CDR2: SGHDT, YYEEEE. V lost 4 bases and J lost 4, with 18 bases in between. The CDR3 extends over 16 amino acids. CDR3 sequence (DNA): TGTGCCAGCAGCACCATTGGGGAGGGGGGGAATCAGCCCCAGCATTTT. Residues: CASSTIGEGGNQPQHF.

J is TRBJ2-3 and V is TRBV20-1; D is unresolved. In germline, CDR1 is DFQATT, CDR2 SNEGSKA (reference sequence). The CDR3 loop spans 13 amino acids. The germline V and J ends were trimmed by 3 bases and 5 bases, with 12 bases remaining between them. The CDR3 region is CSASHPSGDTQYF. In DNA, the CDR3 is TGCAGTGCTAGTCATCCCTCGGGAGATACGCAGTATTTT.

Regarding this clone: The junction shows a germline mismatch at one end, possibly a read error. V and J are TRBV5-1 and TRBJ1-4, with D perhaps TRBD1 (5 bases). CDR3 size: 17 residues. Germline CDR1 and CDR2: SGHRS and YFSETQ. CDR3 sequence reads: CASSLGLVPSTNEKLFF. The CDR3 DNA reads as TGCGCCAGCAGTTTGGGGCTAGTCCCGTCAACTAATGAAAAACTGTTTTTT.

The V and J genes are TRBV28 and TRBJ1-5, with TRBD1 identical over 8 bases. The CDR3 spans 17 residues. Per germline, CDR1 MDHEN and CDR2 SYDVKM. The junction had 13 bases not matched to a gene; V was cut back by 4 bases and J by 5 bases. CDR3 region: CASSSPNHGQGDQPQHF. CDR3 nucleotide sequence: TGTGCCAGCAGTTCCCCGAATCATGGACAGGGAGATCAGCCCCAGCATTTT.

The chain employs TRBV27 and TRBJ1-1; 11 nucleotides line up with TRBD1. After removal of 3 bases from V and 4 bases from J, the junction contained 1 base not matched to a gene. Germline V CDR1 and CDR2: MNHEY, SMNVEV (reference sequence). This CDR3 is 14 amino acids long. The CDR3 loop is CASSFGTGGTEAFF. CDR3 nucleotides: TGTGCCAGCAGTTTCGGGACAGGGGGCACTGAAGCTTTCTTT.

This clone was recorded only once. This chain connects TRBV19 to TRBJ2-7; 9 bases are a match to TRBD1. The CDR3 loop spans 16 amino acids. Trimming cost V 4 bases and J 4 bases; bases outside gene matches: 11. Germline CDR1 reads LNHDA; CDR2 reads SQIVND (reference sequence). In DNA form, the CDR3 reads TGTGCCAGTAGTACCACCACTCACAGGGGGCGGTACGAGCAGTACTTC. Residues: CASSTTTHRGRYEQYF.

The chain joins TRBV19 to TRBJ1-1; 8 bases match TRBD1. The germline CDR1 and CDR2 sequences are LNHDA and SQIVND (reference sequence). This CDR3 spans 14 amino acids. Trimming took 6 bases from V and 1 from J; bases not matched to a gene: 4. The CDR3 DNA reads TGTGCCAGTAGCCAGACAGGGGAGAACACTGAAGCTTTCTTT. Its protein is CASSQTGENTEAFF.

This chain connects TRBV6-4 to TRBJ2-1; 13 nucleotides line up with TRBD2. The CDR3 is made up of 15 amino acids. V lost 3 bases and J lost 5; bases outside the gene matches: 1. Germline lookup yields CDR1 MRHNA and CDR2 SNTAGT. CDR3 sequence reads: CASSEGLAGNNEQFF. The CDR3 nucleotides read TGTGCCAGCAGTGAGGGACTAGCGGGAAACAATGAGCAGTTCTTC.

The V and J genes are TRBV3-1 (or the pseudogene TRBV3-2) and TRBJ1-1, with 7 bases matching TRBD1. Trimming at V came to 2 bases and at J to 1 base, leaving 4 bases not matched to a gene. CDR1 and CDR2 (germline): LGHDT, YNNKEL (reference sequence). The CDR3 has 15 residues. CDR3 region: CASSQKTGANTEAFF. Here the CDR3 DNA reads TGTGCCAGCAGCCAAAAAACAGGGGCGAACACTGAAGCTTTCTTT.

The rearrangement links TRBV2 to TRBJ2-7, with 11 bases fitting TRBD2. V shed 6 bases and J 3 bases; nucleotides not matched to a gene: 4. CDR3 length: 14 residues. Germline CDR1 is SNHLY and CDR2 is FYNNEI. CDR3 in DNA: TGTGCCAGCAGAGGGACTAGCGGAGACTACGAGCAGTACTTC. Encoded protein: CASRGTSGDYEQYF.

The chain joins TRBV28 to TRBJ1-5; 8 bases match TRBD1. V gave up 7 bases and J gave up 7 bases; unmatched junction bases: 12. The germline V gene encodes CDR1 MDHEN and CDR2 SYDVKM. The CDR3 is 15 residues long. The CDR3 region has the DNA TGTGCCAGCACCCTAGGCAGGGGGCAGGGACAGCCCCAGCATTTT. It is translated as CASTLGRGQGQPQHF.